These 25 T cell receptor beta chains were sequenced from one sample in a study of CD8 T cells in ankylosing spondylitis (dated by TCRdb to the late 2010s). The receptor library was made with 5' RACE. Sequencing took place on an Illumina HiSeq 2500. TCRdb itself trimmed the public reads at Q25 with fastp, ran MiXCR and retained productive beta chains. Rows merge per CDR3 protein into single entries with the most common DNA and genes. The sample table holds approximately 200,000 distinct CDR3 sequences, of which roughly 13% were seen once. The ten largest clones represent more than 15% of the sample. Sequenced input: blood, either unsorted or a sorted T cell fraction (not recorded which). The receptors come from a male donor with ankylosing spondylitis or in good health (not recorded which).

The chain uses TRBV29-1 and TRBJ1-1, with 11 nucleotides matching TRBD1. V lost 7 bases, J lost 4 bases, and 5 bases stayed unmatched. Germline CDR1 SQVTM, CDR2 ANQGSEA. The CDR3 has 13 residues. The chain's CDR3 is CSAAGQGATEAFF. CDR3 sequence (DNA): TGCAGCGCAGCTGGACAGGGGGCCACTGAAGCTTTCTTT.

Only a few counts were recorded for this clonotype. V usage is TRBV4-1 and J usage is TRBJ1-1; D unclear. The V and J ends lost 4 bases and 4 bases respectively, with 13 bases between them. The germline CDR1 and CDR2 sequences are MGHRA and YSYEKL. The CDR3 contains 14 residues. CDR3 coding DNA: TGCGCCAGCAGCCGCCGGACGGGTTTCACTGAAGCTTTCTTT. Translation gives CASSRRTGFTEAFF.

This clonotype was found once. V and J are TRBV7-8 and TRBJ2-7; D is possibly TRBD2 (6 bases). The germline V gene encodes CDR1 SGHVS and CDR2 FQNEAQ. This CDR3 has 14 amino acids. With 5 bases removed from V and 3 bases from J, the gap between germline ends came to 14 bases. CDR3 region: CASSRRGGHYEQYF. The CDR3 bases are TGTGCCAGCAGCCGGAGAGGAGGGCACTACGAGCAGTACTTC.

The rearrangement joins TRBV7-9 to TRBJ2-7; 9 bases map to TRBD1. The CDR3 runs to 15 residues. V trimming: 0 bases; J trimming: 4 bases; junction bases outside the gene matches: 4. Germline assignment: CDR1 SEHNR and CDR2 FQNEAQ (reference sequence). The CDR3 spells CASSLATGTGYEQYF. The CDR3 DNA follows: TGTGCCAGCAGCTTAGCGACAGGGACAGGGTACGAGCAGTACTTC. Full variable domain (outside the CDR3, taken from reference TRBV7-9 and TRBJ2-7): DTGVSQNPRHKITKRGQNVTFRCDPISEHNRLYWYRQTLGQGPEFLTYFQNEAQLEKSRLLSDRFSAERPKGSFSTLEIQRTEQGDSAMYLCASSLATGTGYEQYFGPGTRLTVT.

This clonotype has only a few counts. V gene TRBV10-3 combines with J gene TRBJ2-2; perhaps TRBD2 as D (7 bases). This CDR3 is built from 18 residues. Germline V lookup: CDR1 ENHRY, CDR2 SYGVKD. V lost 2 bases and J 1 base, leaving 17 bases between the germline ends. The CDR3, as DNA: TGTGCCATCAGTGAGGCCCGGGCGGGGGCGAAGAACACCGGGGAGCTGTTTTTT. Protein: CAISEARAGAKNTGELFF.

V gene TRBV12-3 or TRBV12-4 combines with J gene TRBJ1-1; no clear D. The CDR3 has 11 amino acids. V was trimmed by 3 bases and J by 5 bases, leaving 4 bases between them. This CDR3 reads CASSFQTEAFF. The CDR3 coding sequence is TGTGCCAGCAGTTTCCAAACTGAAGCTTTCTTT.

This clonotype has a handful of counts. The V gene is TRBV5-1, the J gene TRBJ2-7, with 12 bases aligning to TRBD1. V shed 4 bases, J shed 6 bases, and the junction held 5 bases outside the gene matches. This CDR3 comprises 14 residues. Germline loops: CDR1 SGHRS, CDR2 YFSETQ. The CDR3: CASSLGQGALEQYF. The CDR3 region has the DNA TGCGCCAGCAGCCTGGGACAGGGGGCTCTCGAGCAGTACTTC.

This clonotype has a handful of counts. V usage is TRBV5-1 and J usage is TRBJ1-1, with D perhaps matching TRBD1 (5 bases). Between the trimmed V and J ends, which lost 2 bases and 4 bases, there was a span of 12 bases. Germline lookup yields CDR1 SGHRS and CDR2 YFSETQ. The CDR3 runs to 14 residues. CDR3: CASSFAGAGTEAFF. The CDR3 nucleotides are TGCGCCAGCAGCTTCGCTGGGGCGGGCACTGAAGCTTTCTTT.

This rearrangement joins TRBV6-1 to TRBJ2-3, with 10 bases lining up with TRBD2. CDR3 length equals 17 residues. With 6 bases clipped from V and 0 bases from J, the junction kept 9 bases outside the gene matches. Germline V lookup: CDR1 MNHNS, CDR2 SASEGT. The CDR3 region is CASRTTTTSGSTDTQYF. The CDR3, as DNA: TGTGCCAGCAGAACCACCACGACTAGCGGGAGCACAGATACGCAGTATTTT.

The rearrangement links TRBV20-1 to TRBJ1-1; 7 bases line up with TRBD1. Germline assignment: CDR1 DFQATT and CDR2 SNEGSKA (reference sequence). The CDR3 consists of 13 residues. J was trimmed by 1 base and V by 6 bases; bases with no gene match: 5. CDR3 coding DNA: TGCAGTGCGAAAGGACAGGAGAACACTGAAGCTTTCTTT. This sequence encodes CSAKGQENTEAFF.

This chain links TRBV5-1 with TRBJ1-1, with D perhaps matching TRBD1 (6 bases). Trimming pared 3 bases from V and 6 bases from J, leaving 21 bases between. The CDR3 sequence is 16 residues long. The germline V gene has CDR1 SGHRS and CDR2 YFSETQ. The CDR3 protein is CASSSEGSPGDSEAFF. The DNA for the CDR3 is TGCGCCAGCAGCTCGGAGGGGTCCCCAGGGGACTCTGAAGCTTTCTTT.

This clonotype was seen more than once but under ten times. This chain uses TRBV6-1 with TRBJ2-2; possibly TRBD1 or TRBD2 for D (6 bases each). The CDR3 has 14 residues. V was shortened by 7 bases and J by 6 bases, with 15 bases between the two germline ends. CDR1 is MNHNS and CDR2 is SASEGT in the germline V gene. CDR3 nucleotide sequence: TGTGCCAGCACCTCGGGGGCGGAAGCCGGGGAGCTGTTTTTT. It yields the protein CASTSGAEAGELFF.

The chain recombines TRBV4-2 with TRBJ1-1; 7 nucleotides align to TRBD1. Germline V gene sequence: CDR1 LGHNA, CDR2 YNFKEQ. The CDR3 has 15 residues. The V segment lost 4 bases and the J segment 5 bases; nucleotides outside the gene matches: 10. CDR3 protein: CASSRWNRGGTEAFF. CDR3 DNA sequence: TGTGCCAGCAGCCGGTGGAACAGGGGAGGGACTGAAGCTTTCTTT.

In its sample, this clonotype was seen many times. The CDR3 region is CASSLGSGRGNEQFF. The DNA for the CDR3 is TGTGCCAGCAGCTTAGGGAGCGGGAGAGGCAATGAGCAGTTCTTC. This chain links TRBV11-2 with TRBJ2-1, with TRBD2 matching over 8 bases. With 1 base clipped from V and 6 bases from J, the junction kept 5 bases outside the gene matches. Germline lookup yields CDR1 SGHAT and CDR2 FQNNGV. The CDR3 is made up of 15 amino acids. Based on the CDR3 plus reference TRBV11-2 and TRBJ2-1, the full variable domain is EAGVAQSPRYKIIEKRQSVAFWCNPISGHATLYWYQQILGQGPKLLIQFQNNGVVDDSQLPKDRFSAERLKGVDSTLKIQPAKLEDSAVYLCASSLGSGRGNEQFFGPGTRLTVL.

This clonotype occurred a few times. The chain uses TRBV27 and TRBJ2-7, with 9 bases that match TRBD2. The CDR3 spans 15 residues. The germline CDR1 and CDR2 sequences are MNHEY and SMNVEV (reference sequence). V lost 2 bases to trimming and J lost 0 bases; unmatched junction nucleotides: 2. This chain's CDR3 is CASSLAGGSSYEQYF. DNA for the CDR3: TGTGCCAGCAGTTTAGCGGGAGGGAGCTCCTACGAGCAGTACTTC.

The chain uses TRBV7-9 and TRBJ2-1; 8 bases map to TRBD2. CDR1 and CDR2 (germline): SEHNR, FQNEAQ (reference sequence). Unmatched junction bases numbered 3, after V lost 3 bases and J lost 5 bases. CDR3 length: 14 residues. CDR3 amino acids: CASSFGGRNNEQFF. For the CDR3, the DNA is TGTGCCAGCAGCTTTGGCGGGAGGAACAATGAGCAGTTCTTC. The full variable domain, completed using reference TRBV7-9 and TRBJ2-1, is DTGVSQNPRHKITKRGQNVTFRCDPISEHNRLYWYRQTLGQGPEFLTYFQNEAQLEKSRLLSDRFSAERPKGSFSTLEIQRTEQGDSAMYLCASSFGGRNNEQFFGPGTRLTVL.

This chain uses TRBV12-3 or TRBV12-4 with TRBJ2-1, with TRBD2 matching 8 bases. The CDR3 has 12 amino acids. Trimming removed 9 bases from V and 7 bases from J; junction bases left unmatched: 5. The CDR3 here is CASASGRNEQFF. The DNA of the CDR3 is TGTGCCAGTGCTAGCGGGCGGAATGAGCAGTTCTTC.

This clonotype was detected a few times. The CDR3 DNA sequence: TGTGCCAGCAGCCACGGGGGCTACAATGAGCAGTTCTTC. This encodes CASSHGGYNEQFF. The J gene is TRBJ2-1, the V gene TRBV12-3 or TRBV12-4, with D possibly being TRBD2 (6 bases). This CDR3 has 13 residues. V shed 6 bases and J shed 3 bases, with 9 bases lying between them.

There are a few counts of this clonotype. The rearrangement uses TRBV7-6 and TRBJ2-7, with D hard to call. Germline CDR1 SGHVS, CDR2 FNYEAQ. The CDR3 has 13 amino acids. The V end was cut by 1 base, the J end by 4 bases, with 8 bases between. DNA of the CDR3: TGTGCCAGCAGCTTAGAAACGGAGTACGAGCAGTACTTC. This gives the protein CASSLETEYEQYF.

CDR3 sequence (DNA): TGTGCCAGTACGACGGGGGGGATTAAGAGCAATGAGCAGTTCTTC. Translated: CASTTGGIKSNEQFF. The V and J genes are TRBV19 and TRBJ2-1, with 8 bases matching TRBD2. The J segment lost 6 bases and the V segment lost 7 bases, leaving 11 bases of the junction unmatched. This CDR3 spans 15 amino acids. CDR1 LNHDA and CDR2 SQIVND come from the germline V gene (reference sequence).

In its sample, this clonotype was seen many times. The V gene is TRBV29-1, the J gene TRBJ2-1; TRBD2 is a possible D gene (6 bases). The CDR3 length is 11 residues. Germline V lookup: CDR1 SQVTM, CDR2 ANQGSEA. V was cut by 3 bases and J by 8 bases, with 8 bases left in between. Written as DNA, the CDR3 is TGCAGCGTTGAGGGGGGTTATGAGCAGTTCTTC. Its protein is CSVEGGYEQFF.

In this sample, this clonotype turned up once. The chain has TRBV6-1 and TRBJ2-7; D is tentatively TRBD1 or TRBD2 (6 bases each). Trimming removed 8 bases from V and 0 bases from J, with 11 bases in between. Per germline, CDR1 MNHNS and CDR2 SASEGT. The CDR3 is 13 amino acids. Written as DNA, the CDR3 is TGTGCCAGCGGCCGGGGGCCCTCCTACGAGCAGTACTTC. Residues: CASGRGPSYEQYF.

This clonotype was counted a few times. The V call is TRBV6-5, the J call TRBJ2-2; D is perhaps TRBD1 (5 bases). The V gene lost 2 bases and the J gene lost 2 bases, with 9 bases spanning the gap. The CDR3 sequence is 15 residues long. Looked up from germline, CDR1 is MNHEY and CDR2 is SVGAGI. The CDR3 sequence: CASSYRQGNTGELFF. The CDR3 coding sequence is TGTGCCAGCAGTTACCGCCAGGGAAACACCGGGGAGCTGTTTTTT.

The gene calls are TRBV27 and TRBJ1-5; 12 bases agree with TRBD1. The CDR3 runs 15 residues. The V and J ends lost 6 bases and 6 bases, in that order; junction bases with no gene match: 6. The germline V gene has CDR1 MNHEY and CDR2 SMNVEV (reference sequence). CDR3 loop: CASSPGTGGAQPQHF. The CDR3, as DNA: TGTGCCAGCAGCCCCGGGACAGGGGGCGCTCAGCCCCAGCATTTT.

Regarding this clonotype: One junction end does not reproduce the germline sequence, and a read error may be involved. V and J are TRBV6-1 and TRBJ1-2; D perhaps matches TRBD1 (5 bases). Germline-derived CDR1 and CDR2 are MNHNS and SASEGT. This CDR3 spans 14 amino acids. The CDR3 reads CASREGRVGEGYTF. The CDR3 DNA is TGTGCCAGCAGGGAAGGCAGGGTCGGAGAAGGCTACACCTTC.